This T cell receptor (beta chain) was recorded in a study of blood T cell repertoires in COVID-19. On the study more broadly: T cells, B-cell-depleted T cells, or PBMCs provided the cDNA or gDNA that served as material.

In the original processing: Cell counts per sample came from amplifying reference gene primers. The method was immunoSEQ multiplex PCR; TCRdb's version includes in-frame clones alone and lacks a portion of them. The V and J calls and clone size are taken from that table; D and trimming were inferred from the DNA. The sample contains fewer than 350,000 clones, about 85% of which appear only once. Everyone who took part was roughly 18 to 89 years old, and they came from about 25 US areas. Cohorts were based on clinical histories the participants reported. The sample holds a few counts of this clone. Sequenced input: PBMCs or T cells enriched from blood (not recorded which). The receptor comes from a woman between 25 and 40 years old who had been exposed to COVID-19.

CDR3 residues: CASSFLSSGRTYNEQFF. DNA of the CDR3: TGTGCCAGCAGCTTCCTATCTAGCGGGAGAACCTACAATGAGCAGTTCTTC. The chain carries TRBV9 and TRBJ2-1; TRBD2 agrees at 10 bases. The CDR3 extends over 17 amino acids. J was trimmed by 2 bases and V by 4 bases; bases with no gene match: 9. The germline gives CDR1 SGDLS, CDR2 YYNGEE.